Included here is one TCR beta chain sequence, with context. Trimming took 4 bases from V and 1 from J; bases not matched to a gene: 17. The CDR3 is made up of 20 amino acids. Germline V gene lookup returns CDR1 GTSNPN and CDR2 SVGIG (reference sequence). These data belong to a study of blood T cell repertoires in COVID-19. TCRdb's table, derived via immunoSEQ multiplex PCR, lists solely in-frame clones and lacks some. The sample consists of 250,000 to 350,000 clones, about 87% of them appearing once. V usage is TRBV30 and J usage is TRBJ2-2, with 11 nucleotides matching TRBD1. Material for sequencing was PBMCs or T cells enriched from blood (not recorded which). The clonotype comes from a woman between 50 and 59 years old who had recovered from COVID-19. The CDR3 bases are TGTGCCTGGACTCCTGGGACAGGGGGTGAACTGGGAAAGAACACCGGGGAGCTGTTTTTT. The encoded protein is CAWTPGTGGELGKNTGELFF.